This TCR beta chain originates from a study of beta chain features in type 1 diabetes. This CDR3 has 14 amino acids. CDR1 SGHRS and CDR2 YFSETQ come from the germline V gene. After removal of 3 bases from V and 1 base from J, the junction contained 3 bases not matched to a gene. TCRB transcripts that were expressed got sequenced, as all of the isolated RNA had been reverse transcribed. Only in-frame clones appear in the TCRdb table, and some are missing; sequencing was by immunoSEQ multiplex PCR. Of about 40,000 clones listed, around 49% were seen once; the top ten hold 0.72%. Study results and limitations: It was among patients, rather than healthy donors, that naive, central memory and Treg TCRB repertoires appeared more similar. Sequencing of cDNA might inflate the share of cells that strongly express TCR.

Sorting that relied on CD45RO/CCR7/CD25/CD127/CD95/CD27 yielded CD4+ naive, central memory, regulatory and stem cell-like memory cells. A few counts support this clone. Its antigen is not known. This receptor was identified in a woman younger than 35 in good health. Sequencing was done on a sample of central memory CD4+ T cells from blood. This chain uses TRBV5-1 with TRBJ1-1, with 7 positions matching TRBD1. As DNA, the CDR3 is TGCGCCAGCAGCTGGACAGGAGGGAACACTGAAGCTTTCTTT. Its protein product is CASSWTGGNTEAFF.